This TCR beta chain was retrieved from a study of technical replicates of blood from a few donors listed by TCRdb under 2017. Details on this clone: Its binding antigen is unknown. No much larger clone exists at a distance of one base, and base qualities are not known.

Libraries were prepared through the immunoSEQ multiplex PCR assay. This immuneACCESS table, as held by TCRdb, lists in-frame sequences with V and J called but not all clones. Of the missing ones, under half trace to an unresolved V gene in checked studies; the others have no known cause. Within this sample are over 55,000 clones, with approximately 97% of them counted one time only. The ten largest clonotypes hold approximately 0.2% of the sample. The sequenced sample was T cells isolated from PBMCs. This TCR came from a human donor in good health.

The CDR3 protein: CATSRGTSGSYEQYF. The sequenced DNA: TGTGCCACCAGCAGGGGGACTAGCGGCTCCTACGAGCAGTACTTC. Recombination joined TRBV15 with TRBJ2-7; 11 of the junction bases match TRBD2. From cysteine to phenylalanine, the CDR3 is 15 amino acids long. CDR3 DNA is the only sequence kept; it has 45 bases, read in frame from the first base. The CDR1 and CDR2 encoded by the germline V gene (reference sequence) are LNHNV and YYDKDF. For this chain, trimming is 3 bases at the V end and 0 bases at the J end, and the number of junction bases without a gene match is 1.